This T cell receptor beta chain was observed in a study of glioma-infiltrating T cells after dendritic cell vaccination. On the study more broadly: Treatment, given 2003 to 2012, was autologous tumor lysate-pulsed dendritic cell vaccination. Autologous tumor lysate was loaded overnight onto monocyte-derived dendritic cells grown about 7 days with IL-4 and GM-CSF. Dendritic cell vaccine was injected intradermally three times, biweekly.

Clones were read by immunoSEQ multiplex PCR, and TCRdb kept only the in-frame ones, dropping some. The sample yields about 99,000 clones, roughly 80% seen once. Time point in this sample: after dendritic cell vaccination, including at tumor progression/relapse. Only patients with spare fresh-frozen tumor and over two years of follow-up were included. This CDR3 is built from 16 residues. V gave up 4 bases and J gave up 5 bases; unmatched junction bases: 10. From germline, CDR1 is MNHNS and CDR2 SASEGT. This rearrangement joins TRBV6-1 to TRBJ2-2; TRBD2 agrees at 7 bases. This clonotype was sampled from a human donor with glioblastoma. The sequencing here drew on blood, taken after dendritic cell vaccination. The DNA for the CDR3 is TGTGCCAGCAGTGGTCCGAGCGGCGGGAGTACCGGGGAGCTGTTTTTT. Its protein is CASSGPSGGSTGELFF.